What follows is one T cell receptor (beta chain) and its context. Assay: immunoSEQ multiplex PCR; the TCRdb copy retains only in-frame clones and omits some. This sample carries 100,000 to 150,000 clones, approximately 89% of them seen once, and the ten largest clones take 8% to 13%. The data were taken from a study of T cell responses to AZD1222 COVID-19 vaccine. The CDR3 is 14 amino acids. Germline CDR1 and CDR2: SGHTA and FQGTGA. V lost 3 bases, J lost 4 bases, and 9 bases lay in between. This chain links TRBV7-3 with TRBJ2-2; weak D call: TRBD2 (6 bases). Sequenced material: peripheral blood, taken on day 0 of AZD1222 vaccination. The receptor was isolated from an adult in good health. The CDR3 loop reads CASSLGGGTGELFF. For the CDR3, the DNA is TGTGCCAGCAGCTTGGGAGGCGGCACCGGGGAGCTGTTTTTT.